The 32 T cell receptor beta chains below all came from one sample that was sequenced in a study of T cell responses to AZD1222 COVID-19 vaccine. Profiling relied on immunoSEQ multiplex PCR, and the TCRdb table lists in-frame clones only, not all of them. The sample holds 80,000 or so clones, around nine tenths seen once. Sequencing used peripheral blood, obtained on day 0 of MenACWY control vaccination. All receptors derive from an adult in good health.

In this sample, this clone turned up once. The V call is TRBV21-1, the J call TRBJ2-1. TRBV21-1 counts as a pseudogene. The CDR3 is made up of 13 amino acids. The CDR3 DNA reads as TGTGCCAGCAGCAAATTTCGGCGTTTAGAGCAGTTCTTC. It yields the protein CASSKFRRLEQFF.

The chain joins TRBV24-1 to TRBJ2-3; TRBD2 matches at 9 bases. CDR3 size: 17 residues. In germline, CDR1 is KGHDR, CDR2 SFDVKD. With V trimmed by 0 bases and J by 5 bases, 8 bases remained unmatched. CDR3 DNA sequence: TGTGCCACCAGTGATTTGCAGGGCGGGAGGGCCGGAGATACGCAGTATTTT. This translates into CATSDLQGGRAGDTQYF.

CDR3 nucleotide sequence: TGTGCCAGCGGTCCTTCGGGCAGGGGATTGTTCAATGAGCAGTTCTTC. Amino acids: CASGPSGRGLFNEQFF. The chain combines TRBV28 with TRBJ2-1, with D tentatively TRBD1 (6 bases). This CDR3 spans 16 amino acids. Germline loops: CDR1 MDHEN, CDR2 SYDVKM. Trimming took 8 bases from V and 6 from J, leaving 23 bases between them.

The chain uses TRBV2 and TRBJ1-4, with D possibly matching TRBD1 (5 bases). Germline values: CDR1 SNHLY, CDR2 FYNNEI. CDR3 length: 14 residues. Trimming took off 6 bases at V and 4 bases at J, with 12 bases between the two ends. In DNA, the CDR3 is TGTGCCAGCAGCGACAGCGCAAATAATGAAAAACTGTTTTTT. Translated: CASSDSANNEKLFF. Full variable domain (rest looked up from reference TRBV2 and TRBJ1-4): EPEVTQTPSHQVTQMGQEVILRCVPISNHLYFYWYRQILGQKVEFLVSFYNNEISEKSEIFDDQFSVERPDGSNFTLKIRSTKLEDSAMYFCASSDSANNEKLFFGSGTQLSVL.

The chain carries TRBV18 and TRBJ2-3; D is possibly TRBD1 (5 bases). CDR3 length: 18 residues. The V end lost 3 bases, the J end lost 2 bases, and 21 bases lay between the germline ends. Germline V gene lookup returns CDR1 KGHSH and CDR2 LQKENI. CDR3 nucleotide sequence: TGTGCCAGCTCACCTCAAACTTCCGGGCAGGGCTACACAGATACGCAGTATTTT. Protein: CASSPQTSGQGYTDTQYF.

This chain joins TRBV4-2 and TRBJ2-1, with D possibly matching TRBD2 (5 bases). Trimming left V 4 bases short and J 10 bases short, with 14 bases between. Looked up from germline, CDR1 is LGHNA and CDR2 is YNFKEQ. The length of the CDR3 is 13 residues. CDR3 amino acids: CASSPGLGREQFF. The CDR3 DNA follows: TGTGCCAGCAGCCCTGGACTGGGTCGGGAGCAGTTCTTC.

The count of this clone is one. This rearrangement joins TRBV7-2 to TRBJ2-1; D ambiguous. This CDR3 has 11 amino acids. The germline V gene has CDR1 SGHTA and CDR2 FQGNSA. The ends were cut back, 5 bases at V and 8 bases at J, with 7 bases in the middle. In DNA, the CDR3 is TGTGCCAGCAGCCTCTGGGATGAGCAGTTCTTC. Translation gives CASSLWDEQFF.

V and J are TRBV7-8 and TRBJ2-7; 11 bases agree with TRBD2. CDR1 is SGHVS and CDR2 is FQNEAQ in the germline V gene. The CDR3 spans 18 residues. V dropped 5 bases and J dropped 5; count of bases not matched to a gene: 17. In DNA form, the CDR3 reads TGTGCCAGCAGCCTAACCTTCCCGTCTAGCGGGAGGCCCCACGAGCAGTACTTC. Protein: CASSLTFPSSGRPHEQYF.

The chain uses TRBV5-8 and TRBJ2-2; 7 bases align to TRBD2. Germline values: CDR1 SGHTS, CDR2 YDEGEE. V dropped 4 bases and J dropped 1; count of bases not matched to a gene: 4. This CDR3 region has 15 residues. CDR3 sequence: CASSPGTKNTGELFF. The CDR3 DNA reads TGTGCCAGCAGCCCCGGGACTAAGAACACCGGGGAGCTGTTTTTT.

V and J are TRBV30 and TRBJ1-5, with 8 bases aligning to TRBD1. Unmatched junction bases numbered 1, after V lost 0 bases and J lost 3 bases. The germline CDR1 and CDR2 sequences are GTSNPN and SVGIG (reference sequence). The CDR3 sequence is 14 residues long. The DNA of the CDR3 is TGTGCCTGGAGTGTACAGGGGGTCAATCAGCCCCAGCATTTT. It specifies CAWSVQGVNQPQHF.

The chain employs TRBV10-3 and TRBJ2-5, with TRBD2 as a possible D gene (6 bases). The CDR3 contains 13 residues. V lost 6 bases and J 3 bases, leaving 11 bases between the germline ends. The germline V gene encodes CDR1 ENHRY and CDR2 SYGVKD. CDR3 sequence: CAIRPTSEETQYF. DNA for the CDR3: TGTGCCATCAGGCCGACTAGTGAAGAGACCCAGTACTTC.

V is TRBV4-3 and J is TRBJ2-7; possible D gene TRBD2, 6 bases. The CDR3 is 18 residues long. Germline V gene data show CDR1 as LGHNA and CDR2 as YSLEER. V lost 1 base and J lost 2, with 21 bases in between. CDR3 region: CASSQVSGVSRGTYEQYF. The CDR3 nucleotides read TGCGCCAGCAGCCAAGTAAGTGGGGTGAGTCGGGGGACCTACGAGCAGTACTTC.

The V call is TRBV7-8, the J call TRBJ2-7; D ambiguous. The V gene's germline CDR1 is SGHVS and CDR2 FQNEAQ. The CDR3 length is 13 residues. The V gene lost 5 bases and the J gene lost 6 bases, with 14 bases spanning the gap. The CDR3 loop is CASSRVAPGEQYF. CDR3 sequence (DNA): TGTGCCAGCAGCCGAGTCGCGCCGGGCGAGCAGTACTTC.

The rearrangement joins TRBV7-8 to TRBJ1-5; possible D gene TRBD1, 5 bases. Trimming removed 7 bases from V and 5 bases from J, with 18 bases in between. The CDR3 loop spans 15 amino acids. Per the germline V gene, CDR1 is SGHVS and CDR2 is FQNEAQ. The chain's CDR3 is CASTSGLEVHQPQHF. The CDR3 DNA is TGTGCCAGCACGTCGGGACTTGAGGTCCATCAGCCCCAGCATTTT.

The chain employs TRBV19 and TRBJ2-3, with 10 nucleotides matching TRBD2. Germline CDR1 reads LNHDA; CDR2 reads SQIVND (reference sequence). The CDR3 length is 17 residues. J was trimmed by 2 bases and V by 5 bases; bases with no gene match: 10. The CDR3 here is CASSGLAGDSYTDTQYF. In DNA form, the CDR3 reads TGTGCCAGTAGTGGGCTAGCGGGAGACTCTTACACAGATACGCAGTATTTT.

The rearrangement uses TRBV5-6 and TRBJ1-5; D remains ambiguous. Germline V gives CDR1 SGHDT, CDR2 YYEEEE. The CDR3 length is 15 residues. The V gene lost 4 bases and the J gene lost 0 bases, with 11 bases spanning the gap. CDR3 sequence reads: CASSASTRSNQPQHF. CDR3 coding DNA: TGTGCCAGCAGCGCGTCGACACGTAGCAATCAGCCCCAGCATTTT.

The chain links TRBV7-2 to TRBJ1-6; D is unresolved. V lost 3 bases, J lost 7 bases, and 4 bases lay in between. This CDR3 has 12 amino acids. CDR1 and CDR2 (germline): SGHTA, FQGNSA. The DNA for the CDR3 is TGTGCCAGCAGCTTGGACAATTCACCCCTCCACTTT. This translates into CASSLDNSPLHF.

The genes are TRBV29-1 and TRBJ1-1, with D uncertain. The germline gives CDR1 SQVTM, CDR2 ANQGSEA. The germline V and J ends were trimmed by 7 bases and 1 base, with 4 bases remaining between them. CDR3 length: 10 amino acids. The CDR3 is CSAKNTEAFF. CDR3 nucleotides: TGCAGCGCCAAGAACACTGAAGCTTTCTTT. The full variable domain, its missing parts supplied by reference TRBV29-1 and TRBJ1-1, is SAVISQKPSRDICQRGTSLTIQCQVDSQVTMMFWYRQQPGQSLTLIATANQGSEATYESGFVIDKFPISRPNLTFSTLTVSNMSPEDSSIYLCSAKNTEAFFGQGTRLTVV.

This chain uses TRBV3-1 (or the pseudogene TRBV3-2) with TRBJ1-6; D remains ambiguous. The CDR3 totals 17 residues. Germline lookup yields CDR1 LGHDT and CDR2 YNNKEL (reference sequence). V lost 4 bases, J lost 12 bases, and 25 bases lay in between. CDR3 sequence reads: CASSLHPLPGSQLPLHF. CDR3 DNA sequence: TGTGCCAGCAGCCTTCATCCCCTCCCGGGCTCGCAATTACCCCTCCACTTT.

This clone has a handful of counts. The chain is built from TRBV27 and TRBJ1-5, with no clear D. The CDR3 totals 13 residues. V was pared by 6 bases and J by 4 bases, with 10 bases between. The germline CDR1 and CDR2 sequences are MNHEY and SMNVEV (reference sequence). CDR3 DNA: TGTGCCAGCAGGGTCCAGTTTAATCAGCCCCAGCATTTT. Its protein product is CASRVQFNQPQHF.

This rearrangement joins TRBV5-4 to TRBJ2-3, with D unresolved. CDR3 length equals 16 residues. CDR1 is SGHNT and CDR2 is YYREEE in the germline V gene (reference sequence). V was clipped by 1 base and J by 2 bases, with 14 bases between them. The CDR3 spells CASSLRLQAYTDTQYF. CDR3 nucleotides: TGTGCCAGCAGCTTGCGTCTGCAGGCTTACACAGATACGCAGTATTTT.

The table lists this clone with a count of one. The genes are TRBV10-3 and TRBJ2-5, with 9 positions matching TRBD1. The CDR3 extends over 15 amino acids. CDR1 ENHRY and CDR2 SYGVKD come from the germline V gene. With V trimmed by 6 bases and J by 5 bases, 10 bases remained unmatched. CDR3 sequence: CAIRRGQGRGETQYF. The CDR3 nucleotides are TGTGCCATCAGGCGGGGACAGGGCCGGGGGGAGACCCAGTACTTC.

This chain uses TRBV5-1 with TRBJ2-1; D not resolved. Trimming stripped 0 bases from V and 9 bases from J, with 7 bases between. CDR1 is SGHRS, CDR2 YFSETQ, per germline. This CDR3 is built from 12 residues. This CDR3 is CASSLEVGEQFF. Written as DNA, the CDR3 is TGCGCCAGCAGCTTGGAGGTGGGTGAGCAGTTCTTC. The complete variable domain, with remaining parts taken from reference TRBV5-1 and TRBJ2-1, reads KAGVTQTPRYLIKTRGQQVTLSCSPISGHRSVSWYQQTPGQGLQFLFEYFSETQRNKGNFPGRFSGRQFSNSRSEMNVSTLELGDSALYLCASSLEVGEQFFGPGTRLTVL.

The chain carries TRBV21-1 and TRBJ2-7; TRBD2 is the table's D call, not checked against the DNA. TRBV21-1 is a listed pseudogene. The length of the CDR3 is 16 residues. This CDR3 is CASSTRSSGFPYEQYF. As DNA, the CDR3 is TGTGCCAGCAGCACAAGATCTAGCGGATTTCCCTACGAGCAGTACTTC.

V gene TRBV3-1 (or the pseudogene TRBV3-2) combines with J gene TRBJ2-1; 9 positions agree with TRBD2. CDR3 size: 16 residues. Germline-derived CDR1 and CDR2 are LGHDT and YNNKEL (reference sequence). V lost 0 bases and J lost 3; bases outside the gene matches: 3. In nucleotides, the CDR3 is TGTGCCAGCAGCCAAGAGGAACTAGCGGGCTACAATGAGCAGTTCTTC. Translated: CASSQEELAGYNEQFF.

CDR3 in DNA: TGTGCCACCAGCAGAGCAGGGATCAACTATGGCTACACCTTC. Protein product: CATSRAGINYGYTF. The rearrangement uses TRBV15 and TRBJ1-2, with D possibly TRBD1 on 5 matching bases. CDR1 LNHNV and CDR2 YYDKDF come from the germline V gene (reference sequence). V was trimmed by 1 base and J by 2 bases, leaving 8 bases between them. CDR3 length equals 14 residues.

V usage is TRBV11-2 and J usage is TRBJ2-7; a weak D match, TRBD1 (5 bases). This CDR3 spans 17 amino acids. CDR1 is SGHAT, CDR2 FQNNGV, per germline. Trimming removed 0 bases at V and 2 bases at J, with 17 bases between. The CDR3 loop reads CASSLERAGLRPYEQYF. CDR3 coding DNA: TGTGCCAGCAGCTTAGAAAGGGCAGGGCTTAGGCCCTACGAGCAGTACTTC.

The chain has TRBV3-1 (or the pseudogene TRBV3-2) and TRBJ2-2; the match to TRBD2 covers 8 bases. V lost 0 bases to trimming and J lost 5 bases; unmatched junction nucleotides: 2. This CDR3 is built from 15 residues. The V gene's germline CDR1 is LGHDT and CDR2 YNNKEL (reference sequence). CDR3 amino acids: CASSQDRGGTGELFF. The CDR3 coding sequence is TGTGCCAGCAGCCAAGATCGGGGGGGGACCGGGGAGCTGTTTTTT.

The CDR3 coding sequence is TGCGCCAGCAGCCCCCAAGGGGACAGGCTATACGAGCAGTACTTC. Its translation is CASSPQGDRLYEQYF. This rearrangement joins TRBV23-1 to TRBJ2-7, with 8 bases that match TRBD1. TRBV23-1 falls under the ORF class, with uncertain function. After removal of 6 bases from V and 4 bases from J, the junction contained 11 bases not matched to a gene. This CDR3 is built from 15 residues.

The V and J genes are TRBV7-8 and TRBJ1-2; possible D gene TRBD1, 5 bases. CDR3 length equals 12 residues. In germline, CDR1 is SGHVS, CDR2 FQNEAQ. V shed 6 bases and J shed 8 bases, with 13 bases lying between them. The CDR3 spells CASSLGAMGYTF. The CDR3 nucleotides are TGTGCCAGCAGTCTAGGGGCGATGGGCTACACCTTC.

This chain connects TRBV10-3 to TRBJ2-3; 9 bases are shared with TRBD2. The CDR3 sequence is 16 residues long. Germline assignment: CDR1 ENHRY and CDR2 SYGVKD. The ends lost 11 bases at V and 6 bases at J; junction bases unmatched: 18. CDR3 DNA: TGTGCCGCCGTGTCTAAGGAAGCGGGAGGCCCCGATACGCAGTATTTT. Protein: CAAVSKEAGGPDTQYF.

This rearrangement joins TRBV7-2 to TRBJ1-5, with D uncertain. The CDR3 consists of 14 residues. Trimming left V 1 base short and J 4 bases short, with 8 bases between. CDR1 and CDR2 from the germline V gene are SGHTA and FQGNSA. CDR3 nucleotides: TGTGCCAGCAGCTTAGACGGCCGTAATCAGCCCCAGCATTTT. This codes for CASSLDGRNQPQHF.